This TCR beta chain was recorded in a study of neurological immune-mediated disorders. The V and J ends lost 7 bases and 2 bases, in that order; junction bases with no gene match: 6. The CDR3 runs 15 residues. Germline CDR1 reads MNHEY; CDR2 reads SVGAGI. TCRdb reprocessed the 5' RACE reads via MiXCR and lists one record per CDR3 protein. The table includes 45,000 to 60,000 distinct CDR3 sequences, roughly 13% detected once. Time point given: longitudinal time-point 3. A note on this clonotype: In this CDR3 the conserved last residue, phenylalanine or tryptophan, is missing, so a read error is likely.

Sequenced input: PBMCs. This chain joins TRBV6-5 and TRBJ1-2, with TRBD1 identical over 11 bases. The receptor's source is a male donor with HTLV-1-associated myelopathy (HAM/TSP). DNA of the CDR3: TGTGCCAGCATCAGGACAGGGGGCCGCAACTATGGCTACACCGTC. Residues: CASIRTGGRNYGYTV.